This is a list of T cell receptor beta chains from one sample in a study of T cell responses to AZD1222 COVID-19 vaccine. The repertoire was sequenced with immunoSEQ multiplex PCR; TCRdb's copy has only in-frame clones and lacks some. The sample contains some 110,000 clones, approximately 88% of which appear only once. Here the sequenced sample was peripheral blood, taken on day 0 of AZD1222 vaccination. The source of these receptors is an adult in good health. Each CDR3 is given with its conserved first and last residue. D genes are given only for firm matches. Some rows have no size entry. The others give once, few or many, or a class for an expanded clone.

d_call clone_size j_call cdr3_length v_call cdr3_nt cdr3_aa
NA NA TRBJ2-7 11 TRBV11-3 TGTGCCAGCAGCCGAGGGACAGAGCAGTACTTC CASSRGTEQYF
NA NA TRBJ2-2 16 TRBV5-1 TGCGCCAGCAGCTTGGTGGCAGGGCCAAACACCGGGGAGCTGTTTTTT CASSLVAGPNTGELFF
NA NA TRBJ1-2 16 TRBV14 TGTGCCAGCAGCCCACCGCCCGGACGGGAAAACTATGGCTACACCTTC CASSPPPGRENYGYTF
NA NA TRBJ2-5 13 TRBV5-1 TGCGCCAGCAGCTTGGGGTATCAAGAGACCCAGTACTTC CASSLGYQETQYF
NA NA TRBJ1-2 13 TRBV29-1 TGCAGCGCCCTTAGGATGTTGGACTATGGCTACACCTTC CSALRMLDYGYTF
TRBD2 NA TRBJ2-1 15 TRBV7-6 TGTGCCAGCAGCCGGACTAGCGGGGGACACAATGAGCAGTTCTTC CASSRTSGGHNEQFF
NA once TRBJ2-7 14 TRBV6-5 TGTGCCAGCAGTACCCTTCGGGAAAACGGCGAGCAGTACTTC CASSTLRENGEQYF
NA NA TRBJ2-7 15 TRBV10-3 TGTGCCATCGGGTCGGGCGGGACCGTTTCCTACGAGCAGTACTTC CAIGSGGTVSYEQYF
TRBD2 NA TRBJ2-2 16 TRBV5-6 TGTGCCAGCAGCTGGTGGAGCGGGAGGGACACCGGGGAGCTGTTTTTT CASSWWSGRDTGELFF
NA NA TRBJ1-2 16 TRBV4-1 TGCGCCAGCAGCCAAGATCCGGGGCTCTATCTTGCTGGCTACACCTTC CASSQDPGLYLAGYTF
TRBD1 NA TRBJ2-2 16 TRBV3-1/TRBV3-2 TGTGCCAGCAGCCAGGCCGGGACAGGGTTCACCGGGGAGCTGTTTTTT CASSQAGTGFTGELFF
NA NA TRBJ1-5 15 TRBV6-1 TGTGCCAGCAGTGATCCGGGGGCGAGCAATCAGCCCCAGCATTTT CASSDPGASNQPQHF
TRBD1 NA TRBJ1-6 13 TRBV30 TGTGCCTGCGGGACAGGCCGAGGGTCACCCCTCCACTTT CACGTGRGSPLHF
NA NA TRBJ1-1 14 TRBV7-2 TGTGCCAGCAGCTCCGGTAACGTGAACACTGAAGCTTTCTTT CASSSGNVNTEAFF
TRBD2 NA TRBJ2-4 19 TRBV5-4 TGTGCCAGCAGCCAGGAGACTAGCGGGCCCGGAAGTGCCAAAAACATTCAGTACTTC CASSQETSGPGSAKNIQYF
TRBD1 NA TRBJ1-2 14 TRBV6-2/TRBV6-3 TGTGCCAGCAGTTACTCGGACAGGGCCTATGGCTACACCTTC CASSYSDRAYGYTF
NA once TRBJ1-1 15 TRBV4-2 TGTGCCAGCAGCCAAGTCGGGACAAAATGGACTGAAGCTTTCTTT CASSQVGTKWTEAFF
NA few TRBJ2-7 16 TRBV28 TGTGCCAGCAGATTAGGATCTAGGAGGAGCTCCTACGAGCAGTACTTC CASRLGSRRSSYEQYF
NA NA TRBJ1-6 13 TRBV6-6 TGTGCCAGCACCATATTTGGGAATTCACCCCTCCACTTT CASTIFGNSPLHF
TRBD2 NA TRBJ2-1 16 TRBV5-4 TGTGCCAGCAGCCTTGGAGGACTAGTTATGGGTAGTGAGCAGTTCTTC CASSLGGLVMGSEQFF
NA NA TRBJ1-1 16 TRBV7-8 TGTGCCAGCAGCTACACCCTAGACAGGCCGAACACTGAAGCTTTCTTT CASSYTLDRPNTEAFF
TRBD1 few TRBJ2-7 13 TRBV24-1 TGTGCCACCGAACGGACAGGGGGTCACGAGCAGTACTTC CATERTGGHEQYF
NA few TRBJ2-7 15 TRBV5-1 TGCGCCAGCAGCTTGCAGGGTAGCCTGGACTACGAGCAGTACTTC CASSLQGSLDYEQYF
NA NA TRBJ1-2 16 TRBV7-2 TGTGCCAGCAGCGGTACACCCGGGGTTGGAAACTATGGCTACACCTTC CASSGTPGVGNYGYTF
NA NA TRBJ1-4 15 TRBV6-5 TGTGCCAGCAGTTATTGGAAGGGCCTGAATGAAAAACTGTTTTTT CASSYWKGLNEKLFF
TRBD1 NA TRBJ1-2 15 TRBV28 TGTGCCAGCAGTTTCCCGGACAGGGAGAACTATGGCTACACCTTC CASSFPDRENYGYTF
NA NA TRBJ1-4 14 TRBV25-1 TGTGCCAGCAGTGAATATCTGCCGAACGAAAAACTGTTTTTT CASSEYLPNEKLFF
NA NA TRBJ1-5 11 TRBV20-1 TGCAGTGCTGAAGGGAATCAGCCCCAGCATTTT CSAEGNQPQHF
TRBD1 NA TRBJ1-2 17 TRBV28 TGTGCCAGCAGTTCGCCCCACAGGGGGCGCATTTACTATGGCTACACCTTC CASSSPHRGRIYYGYTF
TRBD1 NA TRBJ1-1 13 TRBV18 TGTGCCAGCTCACGAGACAGGGAGGGTGAAGCTTTCTTT CASSRDREGEAFF
NA NA TRBJ2-1 16 TRBV5-6 TGTGCCAGCAGCTTGGGGGGTAGACGGGCTTACAATGAGCAGTTCTTC CASSLGGRRAYNEQFF
NA NA TRBJ2-5 14 TRBV16 TGTGCCAGCAGCCTAGGGGCAGGACAGGAGACCCAGTACTTC CASSLGAGQETQYF
TRBD1 NA TRBJ1-2 13 TRBV29-1 TGCAGCGTTCGACAGGGGGCGGACTATGGCTACACCTTC CSVRQGADYGYTF
TRBD1 NA TRBJ2-2 17 TRBV4-3 TGCGCCAGCAGCCGTACTAGGACAGGGCGGGGCACCGGGGAGCTGTTTTTT CASSRTRTGRGTGELFF
NA NA TRBJ1-5 12 TRBV29-1 TGCAGCGTCAGGGAGGGCAATCAGCCCCAGCATTTT CSVREGNQPQHF
NA NA TRBJ1-6 14 TRBV19 TGTGCCAGTACCCCGGAAAGGGTTAATTCACCCCTCCACTTT CASTPERVNSPLHF
TRBD2 NA TRBJ2-3 15 TRBV29-1 TGCAGCGTGCCAAGGGCGGGAGGATTCACAGATACGCAGTATTTT CSVPRAGGFTDTQYF
TRBD1 NA TRBJ1-2 13 TRBV11-2 TGTGCCAGCAGCGGTCAGGGGGCCTATGGCTACACCTTC CASSGQGAYGYTF
TRBD2 once TRBJ2-5 13 TRBV2 TGTGCCAGCAGTGGGGGGACTACAGGGACCCAGTACTTC CASSGGTTGTQYF
TRBD1 NA TRBJ1-3 16 TRBV7-2 TGTGCCAGCAGTTCACAGGGGGCGAGCTCTGGAAACACCATATATTTT CASSSQGASSGNTIYF
NA NA TRBJ1-1 14 TRBV21-1 TGTGCCAGCAGCAAAGGTAGGGTGAACACTGAAGCTTTCTTT CASSKGRVNTEAFF
NA NA TRBJ1-1 13 TRBV27 TGTGCCAGTCGGGTTACAGGGCTAACTGAAGCTTTCTTT CASRVTGLTEAFF
NA once TRBJ1-2 21 TRBV4-2 TGTGCCAGCAGCCAATTGGAAGTCGTCCGGGGTTTAGGCTTAACTAACTATGGCTACACCTTC CASSQLEVVRGLGLTNYGYTF
NA NA TRBJ2-7 14 TRBV20-1 TGCAGTGCTAGTCTTAGCTTCGTCCCCTACGAGCAGTACTTC CSASLSFVPYEQYF
NA NA TRBJ1-2 13 TRBV7-9 TGTGCCAGCAGCTTCAGTACTAACTATGGCTACACCTTC CASSFSTNYGYTF
NA NA TRBJ1-5 11 TRBV19 TGTGCCAGTAGTACGAATCAGCCCCAGCATTTT CASSTNQPQHF
NA NA TRBJ1-1 13 TRBV6-5 TGTGCCAGCAGGTTTTCCCACAACACTGAAGCTTTCTTT CASRFSHNTEAFF